This TCR beta chain was sequenced for a study of blood T cell repertoires in COVID-19. Across the whole study: From the United States, Italy and Spain came samples of acute and convalescent COVID-19. Sample material is recorded as cDNA or gDNA derived from T cells, B-cell-depleted T cells, or PBMCs.

This clone was seen just once. As originally analysed: By means of reference gene primer amplification, nucleated cell counts were estimated. Repertoires were generated with immunoSEQ multiplex PCR, while TCRdb's copy carries only in-frame clones and drops some. V and J calls plus clone size are reproduced from that table; the DNA served to infer D and trimming. This table has 200,000 or so clones, about 90% appearing once. Recruited during active infection, patients (from Seattle) were subsequently followed longitudinally. J gave up 4 bases and V 4 bases, and 9 bases lay outside the gene matches. From germline, CDR1 is KGHSH and CDR2 LQKENI. The CDR3 is 15 residues long.

The rearrangement joins TRBV18 to TRBJ1-2; TRBD1 aligns across 7 bases. This receptor was obtained from a man between 60 and 70 years old with COVID-19, enrolled during active disease. The sequenced sample consisted of peripheral blood. As DNA, the CDR3 is TGTGCCAGCTCACTTACAGGGGAGGAGTCCTATGGCTACACCTTC. The encoded protein is CASSLTGEESYGYTF. The full variable domain, its missing parts supplied by reference TRBV18 and TRBJ1-2, is NAGVMQNPRHLVRRRGQEARLRCSPMKGHSHVYWYRQLPEEGLKFMVYLQKENIIDESGMPKERFSAEFPKEGPSILRIQQVVRGDSAAYFCASSLTGEESYGYTFGSGTRLTVV.